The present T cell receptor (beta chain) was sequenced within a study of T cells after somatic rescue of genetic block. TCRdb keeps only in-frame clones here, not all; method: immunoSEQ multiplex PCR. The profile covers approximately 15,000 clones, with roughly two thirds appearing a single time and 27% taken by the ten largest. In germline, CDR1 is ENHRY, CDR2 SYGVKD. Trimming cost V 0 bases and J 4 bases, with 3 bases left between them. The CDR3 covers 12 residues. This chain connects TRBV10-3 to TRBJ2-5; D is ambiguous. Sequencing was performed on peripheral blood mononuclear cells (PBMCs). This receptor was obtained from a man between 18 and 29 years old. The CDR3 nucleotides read TGTGCCATCAGTGAGTCGAGAGAGACCCAGTACTTC. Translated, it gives CAISESRETQYF.